This entry concerns a single T cell receptor beta chain. It has no known antigen specificity. Base quality data are lacking; no much larger clone is found one base away. From the cysteine through the phenylalanine, the CDR3 covers 15 amino acids. Only CDR3 DNA remains: 45 bases, in frame from the first base. Trimming costs V 0 bases and J 3 bases, and their ends lie 9 bases apart. CDR1 and CDR2, per the germline V gene, are SGHVS and FNYEAQ. The sample was run on an Illumina HiSeq 1500. TCRdb itself trimmed the public reads at Q25 with fastp, ran MiXCR and retained productive beta chains. Identical CDR3 proteins give one entry, which carries the most common genes and DNA. The sample profile shows around 69,000 distinct CDR3 sequences; approximately 22% of them were found once. The ten most abundant clones make up roughly two thirds of the sample. These data originate in a study of T cell repertoires in cytomegalovirus infection (dated by TCRdb to between 2019 and 2020). About the full investigation: The peptide stimulations were aimed at well-studied HLA-B-restricted epitopes as well as recently identified HLA-C-restricted CMV epitopes, whose presentation resists viral immunomodulation. Donor HLA type was relevant to the analysis, because carriage of CMV infection together with the matching HLA type was indicated by public TCR beta signatures. The study at large found these results: The ex vivo response was dominated by HLA-C-restricted CMV-specific TCR beta clonotypes, which also provided the single most frequent clonotype in two of eight donors. In both this cohort and an independent cohort of approximately 350 donors, the cumulative frequency of public TCR beta family members distinguished carriers of CMV infection plus the relevant HLA type.

This specimen's treatment or condition label, interpreted: in vitro stimulation with specific CMV peptide epitopes to enrich CMV-specific T cells. The sequence links TRBV7-6 to TRBJ2-4, with the D gene call left open. The material was CD8+ T cells from cultured PBMCs, obtained from culture after CMV antigen stimulation. The sequence derives from a human donor in good health (CMV status not recorded). Some clones in this sample may be carry-over from other donors' samples. The CDR3 protein: CASSLAGIGKNIQYF. The bases are TGTGCCAGCAGCTTAGCGGGTATAGGCAAAAACATTCAGTACTTC. The CDR3, completed at both ends by the reference TRBV7-6 and TRBJ2-4 genes, gives the full variable domain GAGVSQSPRYKVTKRGQDVALRCDPISGHVSLYWYRQALGQGPEFLTYFNYEAQQDKSGLPNDRFSAERPEGSISTLTIQRTEQRDSAMYRCASSLAGIGKNIQYFGAGTRLSVL.